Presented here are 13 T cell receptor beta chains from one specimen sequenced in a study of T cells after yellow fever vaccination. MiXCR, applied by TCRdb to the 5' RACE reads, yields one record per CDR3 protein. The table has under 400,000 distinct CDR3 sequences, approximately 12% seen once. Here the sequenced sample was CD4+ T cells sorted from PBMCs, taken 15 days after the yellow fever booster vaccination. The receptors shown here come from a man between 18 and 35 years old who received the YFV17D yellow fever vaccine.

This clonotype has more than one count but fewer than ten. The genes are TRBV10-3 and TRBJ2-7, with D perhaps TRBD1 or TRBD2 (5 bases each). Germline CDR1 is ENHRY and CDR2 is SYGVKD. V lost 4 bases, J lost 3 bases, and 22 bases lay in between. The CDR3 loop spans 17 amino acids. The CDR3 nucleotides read TGTGCCATCAGTGGGGGCCGGAATAGCGTGGAAGGCTACGAGCAGTACTTC. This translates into CAISGGRNSVEGYEQYF.

CDR3: CSAISRGHRLDTQYF. The CDR3 DNA reads as TGCAGTGCCATTTCCCGGGGCCACAGATTGGATACGCAGTATTTT. The V and J genes are TRBV20-1 and TRBJ2-3; D is tentatively TRBD1 or TRBD2 (5 bases each). The length of the CDR3 is 15 residues. Trimming removed 6 bases at V and 6 bases at J, with 22 bases between. Per the germline V gene, CDR1 is DFQATT and CDR2 is SNEGSKA (reference sequence).

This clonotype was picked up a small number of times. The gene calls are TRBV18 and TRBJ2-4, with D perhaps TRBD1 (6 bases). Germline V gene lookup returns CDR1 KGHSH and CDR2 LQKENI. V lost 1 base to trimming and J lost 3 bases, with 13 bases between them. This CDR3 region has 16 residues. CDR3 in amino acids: CASSPLEQGGKNIQYF. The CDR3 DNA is TGTGCCAGCTCACCACTCGAACAGGGCGGCAAAAACATTCAGTACTTC.

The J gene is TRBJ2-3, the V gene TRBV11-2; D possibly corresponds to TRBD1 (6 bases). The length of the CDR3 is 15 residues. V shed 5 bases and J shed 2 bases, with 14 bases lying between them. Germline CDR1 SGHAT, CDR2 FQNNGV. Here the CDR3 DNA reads TGTGCCAGCAGCCCTACCGGGACAAACACAGATACGCAGTATTTT. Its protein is CASSPTGTNTDTQYF.

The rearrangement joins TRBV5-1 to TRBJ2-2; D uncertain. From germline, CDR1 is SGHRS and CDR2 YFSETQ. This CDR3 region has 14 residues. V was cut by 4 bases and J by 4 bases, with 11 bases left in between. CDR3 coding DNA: TGCGCCAGCAGCACCCTAGACCTCACCGGGGAGCTGTTTTTT. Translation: CASSTLDLTGELFF. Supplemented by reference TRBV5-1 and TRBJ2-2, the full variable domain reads KAGVTQTPRYLIKTRGQQVTLSCSPISGHRSVSWYQQTPGQGLQFLFEYFSETQRNKGNFPGRFSGRQFSNSRSEMNVSTLELGDSALYLCASSTLDLTGELFFGEGSRLTVL.

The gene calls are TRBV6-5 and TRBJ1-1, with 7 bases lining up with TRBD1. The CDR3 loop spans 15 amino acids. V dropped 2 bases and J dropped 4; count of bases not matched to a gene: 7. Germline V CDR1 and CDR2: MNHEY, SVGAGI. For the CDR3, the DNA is TGTGCCAGCAGTTACAGGAGGGGGCTGGGCACTGAAGCTTTCTTT. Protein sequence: CASSYRRGLGTEAFF.

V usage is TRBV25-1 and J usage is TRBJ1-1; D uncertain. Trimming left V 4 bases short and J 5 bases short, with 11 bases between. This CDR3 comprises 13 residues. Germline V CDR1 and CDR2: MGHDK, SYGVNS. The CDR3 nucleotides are TGTGCCAGCAGTGCCCTCGGGGTAACTGAAGCTTTCTTT. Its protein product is CASSALGVTEAFF.

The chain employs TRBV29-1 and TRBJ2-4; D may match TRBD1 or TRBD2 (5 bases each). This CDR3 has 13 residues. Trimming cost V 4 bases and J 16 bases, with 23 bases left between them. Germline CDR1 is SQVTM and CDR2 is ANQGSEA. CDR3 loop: CSVAGTGPSPSYF. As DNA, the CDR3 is TGCAGCGTTGCAGGAACGGGACCGAGCCCTTCCTACTTC. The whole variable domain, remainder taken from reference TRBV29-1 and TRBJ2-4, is SAVISQKPSRDICQRGTSLTIQCQVDSQVTMMFWYRQQPGQSLTLIATANQGSEATYESGFVIDKFPISRPNLTFSTLTVSNMSPEDSSIYLCSVAGTGPSPSYFGAGTRLSVL.

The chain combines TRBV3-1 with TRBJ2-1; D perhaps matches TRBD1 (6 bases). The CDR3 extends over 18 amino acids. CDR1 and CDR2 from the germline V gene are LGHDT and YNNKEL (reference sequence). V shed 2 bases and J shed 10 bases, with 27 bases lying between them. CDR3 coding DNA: TGTGCCAGCAGCCAACTCCCAGGCAGAACAGGGACGTTGGGGGAGCAGTTCTTC. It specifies CASSQLPGRTGTLGEQFF.

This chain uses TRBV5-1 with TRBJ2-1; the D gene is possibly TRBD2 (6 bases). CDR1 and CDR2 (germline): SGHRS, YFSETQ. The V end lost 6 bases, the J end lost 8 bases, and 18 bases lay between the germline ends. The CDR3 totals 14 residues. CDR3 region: CASTPAGGTYEQFF. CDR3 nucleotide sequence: TGCGCCAGCACCCCCGCAGGAGGGACCTATGAGCAGTTCTTC.

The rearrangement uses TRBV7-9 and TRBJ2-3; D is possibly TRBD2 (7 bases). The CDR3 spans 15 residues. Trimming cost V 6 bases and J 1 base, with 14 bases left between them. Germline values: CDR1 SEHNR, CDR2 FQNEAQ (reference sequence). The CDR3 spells CASRPEGGGTDTQYF. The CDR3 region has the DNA TGTGCCAGCAGACCCGAGGGGGGGGGCACAGATACGCAGTATTTT.

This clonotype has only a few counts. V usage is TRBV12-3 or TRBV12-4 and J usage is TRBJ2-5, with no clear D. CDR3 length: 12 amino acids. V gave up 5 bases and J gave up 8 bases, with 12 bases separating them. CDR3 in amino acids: CASSPFPGTQYF. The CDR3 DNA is TGTGCCAGCAGTCCCTTCCCTGGTACCCAGTACTTC.

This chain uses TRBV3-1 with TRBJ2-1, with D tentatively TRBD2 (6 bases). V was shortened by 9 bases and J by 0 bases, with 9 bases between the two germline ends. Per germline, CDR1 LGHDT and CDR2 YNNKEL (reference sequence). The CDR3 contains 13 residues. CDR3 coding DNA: TGTGCCAGTCGGGAGAGCTCCTACAATGAGCAGTTCTTC. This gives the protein CASRESSYNEQFF.